The subject of this entry is one TCR beta chain. CDR3 length equals 13 residues. CDR1 SQVTM and CDR2 ANQGSEA come from the germline V gene. V gave up 6 bases and J gave up 5 bases; unmatched junction bases: 9. This sample is drawn from a study of T cell changes during pregnancy in multiple sclerosis. Generated by immunoSEQ multiplex PCR, the TCRdb table keeps only in-frame clones and is missing some. The sample holds 90,000 to 120,000 clones, more than 85% seen once. This receptor was taken from a female donor with multiple sclerosis, enrolled in a pregnancy study. Sequenced here: peripheral blood, sampled after pregnancy. The V and J genes are TRBV29-1 and TRBJ2-7, with 8 bases that match TRBD1. CDR3 region: CSVSGTGQDEQYF. The CDR3 DNA is TGCAGCGTGTCCGGGACAGGACAGGACGAGCAGTACTTC.